Shown below are 7 T cell receptor beta chains from a single sample sequenced in a study of blood T cell repertoires in COVID-19. The assay was immunoSEQ multiplex PCR, and TCRdb's table has in-frame clones only and misses some. The table includes about 360,000 clones, 70% to 90% detected once. Source material: PBMCs or T cells enriched from blood (not recorded which). The receptor set was obtained from a man aged 25-45 years who had recovered from COVID-19.

This chain's CDR3 is CAITPRQQGTEAFF. The DNA of the CDR3 is TGTGCCATCACTCCACGGCAGCAGGGCACTGAAGCTTTCTTT. The chain couples TRBV10-3 to TRBJ1-1, with a tentative D call TRBD1 (5 bases). The CDR3 covers 14 residues. V lost 7 bases and J lost 4, with 16 bases in between. The germline V gene has CDR1 ENHRY and CDR2 SYGVKD.

A word on this clone: Other DNA sequences in this sample translate to the same CDR3. This sequence joins TRBV5-1 and TRBJ1-1, with TRBD1 identical over 7 bases. Per germline, CDR1 SGHRS and CDR2 YFSETQ. V shed 0 bases, J shed 4 bases, and the junction held 3 bases outside the gene matches. CDR3 length: 14 amino acids. CDR3 coding DNA: TGCGCCAGCAGCTTGGGGCAGGGGGGCACTGAAGCTTTCTTT. Translated, it gives CASSLGQGGTEAFF.

In its sample, this clone was seen a few times. In DNA, the CDR3 is TGCGCCAGCAGTCGGGACTCCTCCGGGGAGCTGTTTTTT. It yields the protein CASSRDSSGELFF. The chain is built from TRBV5-1 and TRBJ2-2; D may be TRBD2 (6 bases). Deletions cut 5 bases from V and 6 bases from J, with 11 bases between. In germline, CDR1 is SGHRS, CDR2 YFSETQ. The length of the CDR3 is 13 residues.

The J gene is TRBJ2-5, the V gene TRBV6-5; TRBD1 matches at 7 bases. Germline CDR1 is MNHEY and CDR2 is SVGAGI. CDR3 length: 13 amino acids. Unmatched junction bases numbered 6, after V lost 6 bases and J lost 5 bases. The chain's CDR3 is CASRQGTRETQYF. The CDR3 nucleotides are TGTGCCAGCAGACAGGGGACGCGGGAGACCCAGTACTTC.

The chain employs TRBV6-5 and TRBJ1-2; TRBD1 is a possible D gene (6 bases). V gave up 8 bases and J gave up 2 bases, with 18 bases separating them. CDR3 size: 15 residues. Germline CDR1 MNHEY, CDR2 SVGAGI. CDR3 loop: CASVELIGGNYGYTF. The CDR3 DNA reads TGTGCCAGCGTAGAACTCATAGGGGGAAACTATGGCTACACCTTC.

Only one count was recorded for this clone. The chain recombines TRBV5-4 with TRBJ2-7, with a weak D call TRBD1 (5 bases). The CDR3 consists of 12 residues. The V end was cut by 0 bases, the J end by 6 bases, with 7 bases between. Germline CDR1 reads SGHNT; CDR2 reads YYREEE (reference sequence). CDR3 bases: TGTGCCAGCAGCTTGGGAGACAGCGAGCAGTACTTC. Its protein product is CASSLGDSEQYF.

The gene calls are TRBV2 and TRBJ2-2; TRBD1 agrees at 9 bases. The CDR3 has 15 amino acids. The junction had 1 base not matched to a gene; V was cut back by 2 bases and J by 3 bases. CDR1 SNHLY and CDR2 FYNNEI come from the germline V gene. The CDR3 DNA reads TGTGCCAGCAGTGAAAGGACAGGGGACACCGGGGAGCTGTTTTTT. The encoded protein is CASSERTGDTGELFF.